Described below is a single T cell receptor (beta chain) sequence and its context. What it recognizes is unknown. The sample is drawn from a study of CD8 T cells in ankylosing spondylitis. This CDR3 is 15 amino acids long. Germline-derived CDR1 and CDR2 are SGHTA and FQGNSA. V gave up 4 bases and J gave up 2 bases, with 15 bases separating them. Study findings and constraints: Within ankylosing spondylitis blood, a TCR beta motif made up of several highly homologous variants appeared to be characteristic.

TCRdb analysed the 5' RACE reads with MiXCR anew, one entry per CDR3 protein. Among a few hundred thousand distinct CDR3 sequences listed, more than 9.5% were seen once. This chain links TRBV7-2 with TRBJ2-7, with D possibly being TRBD2 (7 bases). The source is a male donor with ankylosing spondylitis. Sequences were obtained from blood, either unsorted or a sorted T cell fraction (not recorded which). As DNA, the CDR3 is TGTGCCAGCAGCTCAGGGAGGGGGGCCCCCTACGAGCAGTACTTC. Amino acid sequence: CASSSGRGAPYEQYF. The whole variable domain, remainder taken from reference TRBV7-2 and TRBJ2-7, is GAGVSQSPSNKVTEKGKDVELRCDPISGHTALYWYRQSLGQGLEFLIYFQGNSAPDKSGLPSDRFSAERTGGSVSTLTIQRTQQEDSAVYLCASSSGRGAPYEQYFGPGTRLTVT.